The source of this TCR beta chain is a study of T-cell reconstitution after alpha-beta-depleted transplantation in children. Regarding the study as a whole: T-cell counts and diversity at one year following transplant were attributed mainly to newly produced T cells. From surviving recipient T cells and thymic progenitors came the high day-60 TCRbeta diversity observed in some patients.

For TCRbeta, the library was prepared with unique molecular identifiers. TCRdb passed the PCR reads through MiXCR, listing each CDR3 protein once. The table shows over 80,000 distinct CDR3 sequences, with around 22% occurring only once. The CDR3 contains 16 residues. V gave up 0 bases and J gave up 0 bases, with 11 bases separating them. From germline, CDR1 is DFQATT and CDR2 SNEGSKA (reference sequence). Turning to this clonotype: Its antigen is currently unknown.

Specimen: PBMCs, collected before TCRalphabeta/CD19-depleted stem cell transplant. The V and J genes are TRBV20-1 and TRBJ2-2; tentatively, D is TRBD2 (5 bases). The origin of this receptor is a boy aged 2 to 10 with acute lymphoblastic leukemia, due to receive a stem cell transplant. Written as DNA, the CDR3 is TGCAGTGCTAGAGATCTAAAGCGGCCGAACACCGGGGAGCTGTTTTTT. Residues: CSARDLKRPNTGELFF.